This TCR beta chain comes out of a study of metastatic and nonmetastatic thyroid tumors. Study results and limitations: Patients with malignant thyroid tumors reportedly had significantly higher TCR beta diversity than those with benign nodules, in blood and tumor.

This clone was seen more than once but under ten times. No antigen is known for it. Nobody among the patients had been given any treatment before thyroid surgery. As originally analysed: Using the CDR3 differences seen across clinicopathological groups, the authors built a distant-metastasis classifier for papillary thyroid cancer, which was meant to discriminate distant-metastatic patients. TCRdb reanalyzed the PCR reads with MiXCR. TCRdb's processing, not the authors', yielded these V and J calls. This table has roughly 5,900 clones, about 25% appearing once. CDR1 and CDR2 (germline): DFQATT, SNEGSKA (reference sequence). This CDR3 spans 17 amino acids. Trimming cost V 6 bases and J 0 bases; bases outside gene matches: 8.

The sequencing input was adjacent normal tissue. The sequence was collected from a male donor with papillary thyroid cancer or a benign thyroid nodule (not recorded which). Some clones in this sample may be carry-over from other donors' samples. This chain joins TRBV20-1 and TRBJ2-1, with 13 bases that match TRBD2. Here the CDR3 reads CSARTSGGTNSYNEQFF. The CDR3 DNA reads TGCAGTGCCCGGACTAGCGGGGGAACAAACTCCTACAATGAGCAGTTCTTC.